This TCR beta chain was identified during a study of blood T cell repertoires in COVID-19. Background on the study: Specimens from acute and convalescent COVID-19 originated in the United States, Italy and Spain. T cells, B-cell-depleted T cells, or PBMCs supplied cDNA or gDNA.

V trimming: 4 bases; J trimming: 4 bases; junction bases outside the gene matches: 10. The CDR3 loop spans 16 amino acids. Per germline, CDR1 SGHRS and CDR2 YFSETQ. Assay: immunoSEQ multiplex PCR; the TCRdb copy retains only in-frame clones and omits some. The table shows tens of thousands of clones, with 87% occurring only once. Specimen: peripheral blood. The chain recombines TRBV5-1 with TRBJ1-2, with 10 bases aligning to TRBD1. This clonotype was obtained from a man in his sixties with acute or convalescent COVID-19. The CDR3 nucleotides read TGCGCCAGCAGCAGTCAAGGGACAGGGGTTGTCTATGGCTACACCTTC. Translated, it gives CASSSQGTGVVYGYTF.